A selection of T cell receptor beta chains follows, all from one sample in a study of technical replicates of blood from a handful of donors. TCRdb keeps only in-frame clones here, not all; method: immunoSEQ multiplex PCR. This table has some 79,000 clones, 90% to 95% appearing once. Material: T cells isolated from PBMCs. Every receptor here comes from a human donor in good health. CDR3s include the opening cysteine and the closing phenylalanine or tryptophan. D genes are given only for firm matches. Clone size is shown for a subset of rows, as once, few, many or a class of expanded clone.

cdr3_length clone_size j_call v_call d_call cdr3_aa cdr3_nt
15 NA TRBJ1-1 TRBV6-6 NA CASSNPGQKNTEAFF TGTGCCAGCAGCAACCCGGGACAAAAGAACACTGAAGCTTTCTTT
14 once TRBJ2-4 TRBV4-2 NA CASSQGDTVNIQYF TGTGCCAGCAGCCAAGGGGACACAGTAAACATTCAGTACTTC
14 NA TRBJ1-1 TRBV19 NA CASSNPREVTEAFF TGTGCCAGTAGTAATCCAAGGGAGGTAACTGAAGCTTTCTTT
19 once TRBJ2-6 TRBV27 TRBD1 CASSLWGQGLRDGANVLTF TGTGCCAGCAGTTTATGGGGACAGGGGCTTCGGGATGGGGCCAACGTCCTGACTTTC
15 NA TRBJ2-1 TRBV5-4 TRBD1 CASSLDRGPYNEQFF TGTGCCAGCAGTCTCGACAGGGGGCCCTACAATGAGCAGTTCTTC
15 NA TRBJ2-7 TRBV28 TRBD2 CASIEDAGGTNEQYF TGTGCCAGTATAGAGGACGCGGGGGGAACGAACGAGCAGTACTTC
13 NA TRBJ2-7 TRBV5-4 NA CASSLDRADEQYF TGTGCCAGCAGCTTGGACAGGGCCGACGAGCAGTACTTC
13 NA TRBJ2-3 TRBV28 TRBD2 CASLSGGSDTQYF TGTGCCAGCCTCAGCGGGGGATCAGATACGCAGTATTTT
15 NA TRBJ2-2 TRBV5-1 NA CASSLSGRDTGELFF TGCGCCAGCAGCTTGTCAGGGCGTGACACCGGGGAGCTGTTTTTT
14 NA TRBJ1-5 TRBV2 NA CASGAGPGNQPQHF TGTGCCAGCGGGGCCGGACCAGGAAATCAGCCCCAGCATTTT
14 NA TRBJ2-5 TRBV5-1 NA CASSLTSRSETQYF TGCGCCAGCAGCTTGACGTCCAGGTCAGAGACCCAGTACTTC